The 21 T cell receptor beta chains presented below share a single source sample, sequenced in a study of T cells in Graves' hyperthyroidism and ophthalmopathy. RNA transcripts gave rise to amplified TCR beta CDR3 regions. Using the HTBI primer set, a first-round RT-PCR was run on the TCR CDR3. TCRdb analysed the multiplex PCR reads with MiXCR anew, one entry per CDR3 protein. The sample holds approximately 330,000 distinct CDR3 sequences, about 21% seen once. The sequencing sample was made of blood. The source of these receptors is a woman in her forties or fifties with Graves' hyperthyroidism.

V usage is TRBV6-1 and J usage is TRBJ1-5, with D possibly TRBD1 on 5 matching bases. Germline lookup yields CDR1 MNHNS and CDR2 SASEGT. The CDR3 totals 15 residues. Between the trimmed V and J ends, which lost 9 bases and 2 bases, there was a span of 17 bases. This chain's CDR3 is CASTRGDGGNQPQHF. The CDR3 coding sequence is TGTGCCAGTACTAGAGGGGACGGCGGCAATCAGCCCCAGCATTTT.

The chain recombines TRBV20-1 with TRBJ2-1; 8 bases agree with TRBD2. This CDR3 has 13 amino acids. Losses at the gene ends were 5 bases for V and 2 bases for J; bases not matched to a gene: 2. The germline CDR1 and CDR2 sequences are DFQATT and SNEGSKA (reference sequence). CDR3 amino acids: CSAYSGTYNEQFF. For the CDR3, the DNA is TGCAGTGCTTATAGCGGGACCTACAATGAGCAGTTCTTC.

This clonotype showed up many times. The J gene is TRBJ2-5, the V gene TRBV3-1, with 8 positions matching TRBD2. With 0 bases clipped from V and 4 bases from J, the junction kept 7 bases outside the gene matches. This CDR3 comprises 16 residues. Germline CDR1 LGHDT, CDR2 YNNKEL (reference sequence). CDR3 loop: CASSQDPGGAAETQYF. CDR3 nucleotides: TGTGCCAGCAGCCAAGATCCCGGGGGGGCCGCAGAGACCCAGTACTTC.

This clonotype has a handful of counts. This sequence joins TRBV15 and TRBJ2-3; TRBD1 aligns across 7 bases. The trim removed 1 base at V and 7 bases at J, leaving 8 bases unmatched. The CDR3 covers 15 residues. CDR1 is LNHNV and CDR2 is YYDKDF in the germline V gene (reference sequence). Here the CDR3 reads CATSRVGTASHTQYF. The DNA of the CDR3 is TGTGCCACCAGCAGAGTCGGGACAGCCTCTCATACGCAGTATTTT.

Many counts were recorded for this clonotype. This chain uses TRBV7-8 with TRBJ2-3; perhaps TRBD2 as D (6 bases). Trimming cost V 5 bases and J 1 base, with 16 bases left between them. From germline, CDR1 is SGHVS and CDR2 FQNEAQ. The CDR3 sequence is 16 residues long. This CDR3 is CASSLHGTSRTDTQYF. The CDR3 coding sequence is TGTGCCAGCAGCCTTCACGGGACTTCCCGCACAGATACGCAGTATTTT.

This clonotype has at least ten counts. This chain uses TRBV12-3 or TRBV12-4 with TRBJ1-6, with 7 bases aligning to TRBD1. The CDR3 covers 16 residues. V trimming: 6 bases; J trimming: 9 bases; junction bases outside the gene matches: 14. The CDR3 bases are TGTGCCAGCAGAACAACCAGACAGGGAGGAAGTTCACCCCTCCACTTT. Translation gives CASRTTRQGGSSPLHF.

The table lists this clonotype with a few counts. The rearrangement links TRBV6-1 to TRBJ2-1; D may be TRBD1 (6 bases). The CDR3 extends over 15 amino acids. Germline V lookup: CDR1 MNHNS, CDR2 SASEGT. Trimming removed 5 bases from V and 2 bases from J, with 13 bases in between. CDR3 coding DNA: TGTGCCAGCAGTCCTTCGGGACAAGCCTACAATGAGCAGTTCTTC. Translation gives CASSPSGQAYNEQFF.

This clonotype was counted many times. The chain joins TRBV5-1 to TRBJ2-1; 10 bases are shared with TRBD2. Germline trimming cut 7 bases from V and 6 bases from J; bases unmatched to any gene: 4. The CDR3 has 13 residues. Per germline, CDR1 SGHRS and CDR2 YFSETQ. CDR3 residues: CASLEREGNEQFF. CDR3 nucleotide sequence: TGCGCCAGCCTCGAGCGGGAGGGCAATGAGCAGTTCTTC.

There are many counts of this clonotype. The J gene is TRBJ1-1, the V gene TRBV28; no reliable D call. This CDR3 region has 11 residues. The germline V gene encodes CDR1 MDHEN and CDR2 SYDVKM. V was pared by 5 bases and J by 7 bases, with 8 bases between. The CDR3 region has the DNA TGTGCCAGCAGTGCCGTTGTTGAAGCTTTCTTT. Translating it yields CASSAVVEAFF.

This clonotype was seen at least ten times. The chain has TRBV28 and TRBJ1-1; no firm D call. Between the trimmed V and J ends, which lost 2 bases and 4 bases, there was a span of 8 bases. Looked up from germline, CDR1 is MDHEN and CDR2 is SYDVKM. The CDR3 sequence is 13 residues long. CDR3 DNA sequence: TGTGCCAGCAGTTTACCGGAAGGCACTGAAGCTTTCTTT. Amino acids: CASSLPEGTEAFF.

Remarks on this clonotype: Relative to the germline gene, one junction end is altered; a read error may explain this. The V and J genes are TRBV10-3 and TRBJ2-3, with TRBD1 matching over 9 bases. The CDR3 runs 17 residues. The germline gives CDR1 ENHRY, CDR2 SYGVKD. CDR3 nucleotide sequence: TGTGCCATCGGTGAGTCCCGGGGACAGGGAGGCACAGATACGCAGTATTTT. As protein: CAIGESRGQGGTDTQYF.

This chain links TRBV6-1 with TRBJ1-6; D possibly corresponds to TRBD1 (5 bases). Germline CDR1 is MNHNS and CDR2 is SASEGT. The CDR3 runs 16 residues. Trimming removed 6 bases from V and 5 bases from J, with 17 bases in between. The CDR3 reads CASRGTQWGDNSPLHF. For the CDR3, the DNA is TGTGCCAGCAGGGGGACGCAATGGGGGGATAATTCACCCCTCCACTTT.

This clonotype was seen a few times. A much bigger clone sits one base away, suggesting this may be a read error. The rearrangement links TRBV2 to TRBJ2-7, with 9 bases lining up with TRBD1. V lost 6 bases and J lost 3; bases outside the gene matches: 3. The CDR3 totals 13 residues. Germline CDR1 SNHLY, CDR2 FYNNEI. CDR3 sequence reads: CASRGGQGYEQYF. The CDR3 nucleotides read TGTGCCAGCAGGGGGGGACAGGGCTACGAGCAGTACTTC.

This clonotype has a count of ten or more. Here the CDR3 DNA reads TGTGCCAGCAGCTCCATTAGGAGGACAGGGACTCCCGGGGAGCTGTTTTTT. Its protein product is CASSSIRRTGTPGELFF. The J gene is TRBJ2-2, the V gene TRBV7-6, with 8 bases lining up with TRBD1. Germline V gene data show CDR1 as SGHVS and CDR2 as FNYEAQ. The CDR3 has 17 residues. Unmatched junction bases numbered 13, after V lost 4 bases and J lost 6 bases.

This clonotype has a count of ten or more. This chain connects TRBV19 to TRBJ2-4; 7 bases are a match to TRBD2. The CDR3 has 17 residues. The germline V gene encodes CDR1 LNHDA and CDR2 SQIVND (reference sequence). The junction had 9 bases not matched to a gene; V was cut back by 4 bases and J by 0 bases. The CDR3 loop is CASSTTASGIAKNIQYF. The CDR3 nucleotides read TGTGCCAGTAGTACGACGGCTAGCGGAATAGCCAAAAACATTCAGTACTTC.

This clonotype was detected a few times. This chain connects TRBV7-8 to TRBJ1-2; weak D call: TRBD1 (5 bases). Germline loops: CDR1 SGHVS, CDR2 FQNEAQ. Between the trimmed V and J ends, which lost 3 bases and 4 bases, there was a span of 12 bases. This CDR3 has 14 residues. This CDR3 reads CASSFGGIGYGYTF. CDR3 DNA sequence: TGTGCCAGCAGCTTCGGGGGTATCGGCTATGGCTACACCTTC. Full variable domain (rest looked up from reference TRBV7-8 and TRBJ1-2): GAGVSQSPRYKVAKRGQDVALRCDPISGHVSLFWYQQALGQGPEFLTYFQNEAQLDKSGLPSDRFFAERPEGSVSTLKIQRTQQEDSAVYLCASSFGGIGYGYTFGSGTRLTVV.

The chain recombines TRBV28 with TRBJ1-1; 8 bases align to TRBD1. V was pared by 1 base and J by 0 bases, with 16 bases of the junction left unmatched. Per germline, CDR1 MDHEN and CDR2 SYDVKM. This CDR3 contains 20 residues. CDR3 residues: CASSLSLAGGTGGMNTEAFF. Written as DNA, the CDR3 is TGTGCCAGCAGTTTATCTCTAGCGGGTGGGACAGGAGGAATGAACACTGAAGCTTTCTTT.

This clonotype was detected many times. V gene TRBV2 combines with J gene TRBJ2-1, with TRBD2 identical over 12 bases. CDR1 is SNHLY and CDR2 is FYNNEI in the germline V gene. The CDR3 covers 13 residues. V dropped 6 bases and J dropped 6; count of bases not matched to a gene: 0. In DNA form, the CDR3 reads TGTGCCAGCAGACTAGCGGGAGGCAATGAGCAGTTCTTC. Its protein product is CASRLAGGNEQFF.

Remarks on this clonotype: A read error may explain this, as a much larger clone is one base away. The chain recombines TRBV20-1 with TRBJ1-3; D perhaps matches TRBD1 (6 bases). Between the trimmed V and J ends, which lost 6 bases and 8 bases, there was a span of 17 bases. The CDR3 sequence is 13 residues long. Germline CDR1 reads DFQATT; CDR2 reads SNEGSKA (reference sequence). In DNA form, the CDR3 reads TGCAGTGCACTACAGGGTCCGGTAGACACCATATATTTT. As protein: CSALQGPVDTIYF.

The sample holds a few counts of this clonotype. The CDR3, as DNA: TGCAGCGTTGTGGGGGGGCAGGGGATCGGAGATACGCAGTATTTT. Translation gives CSVVGGQGIGDTQYF. This chain links TRBV29-1 with TRBJ2-3, with D perhaps matching TRBD2 (7 bases). Germline V gene sequence: CDR1 SQVTM, CDR2 ANQGSEA. The V gene lost 4 bases and the J gene lost 5 bases, with 19 bases spanning the gap. The CDR3 loop spans 15 amino acids.

This clonotype showed up many times. The chain couples TRBV7-8 to TRBJ2-7; possible D gene TRBD1, 5 bases. The V gene lost 1 base and the J gene lost 4 bases, with 17 bases spanning the gap. The CDR3 contains 16 residues. Germline values: CDR1 SGHVS, CDR2 FQNEAQ. CDR3 sequence reads: CASSLGGGKGSYEQYF. CDR3 bases: TGTGCCAGCAGCTTAGGGGGTGGAAAGGGGTCTTACGAGCAGTACTTC.